The source of this TCR beta chain is a study of beta chain features in type 1 diabetes. As for the study in general: The samples had about 100,000,000 sorted cells examined in all.

Regarding the study as a whole: For type 1 diabetes patients, VDJ junctions showed fewer insertions and more deletions. Naive, central memory and Treg TCRB repertoires seemed to resemble each other more closely in patients than they did in healthy donors.

Cell sorting via CD45RO/CCR7/CD25/CD127/CD95/CD27 was performed to obtain CD4+ naive, central memory, regulatory and stem cell-like memory cells. Details on this clone: Its antigen is unknown. Other DNA sequences of this sample code for an identical CDR3.

Expressed TCRB transcripts were sequenced after all isolated RNA was converted to cDNA. Only in-frame clones appear in the TCRdb table, and some are missing; sequencing was by immunoSEQ multiplex PCR. The data show 400,000 to 500,000 clones, with approximately 15% seen just once and under 0.04% held by the top ten. This CDR3 spans 13 amino acids. Looked up from germline, CDR1 is WSHSY and CDR2 is SAAADI. Trimming took 3 bases from V and 8 from J, leaving 13 bases between them. This rearrangement joins TRBV10-2 to TRBJ1-2; no firm D call. The TCR was taken from a man aged 25 to 45 in good health. The sequencing input was naive CD4+ T cells from blood. The CDR3 bases are TGCGCCAGCAGTGACACGACCCGGGGAGGCTACACCTTC. Its protein product is CASSDTTRGGYTF.